Shown below are 15 T cell receptor beta chains from a single sample sequenced in a study of PD-1 blockade in classical Hodgkin lymphoma. Relapses following autologous stem cell transplantation were seen in all patients, with brentuximab vedotin exposure varying. The data were produced by immunoSEQ multiplex PCR, yet TCRdb's version contains in-frame clones alone and is incomplete. This sample yields 50,000 to 75,000 clones, of which more than 75% are seen a single time; around 5% belongs to the top ten. Sequences were derived from peripheral blood mononuclear cells (PBMCs), sampled before the second cycle of nivolumab. These receptors were taken from a human donor with classical Hodgkin lymphoma.

The rearrangement links TRBV6-1 to TRBJ1-6; the match to TRBD1 covers 7 bases. The germline CDR1 and CDR2 sequences are MNHNS and SASEGT. The CDR3 runs to 15 residues. J was trimmed by 7 bases and V by 9 bases; bases with no gene match: 12. CDR3 sequence reads: CASPEGTAENSPLHF. In DNA, the CDR3 is TGTGCCAGTCCCGAAGGGACAGCGGAAAATTCACCCCTCCACTTT.

The genes are TRBV7-9 and TRBJ2-7; D not certain. The germline V and J ends were trimmed by 5 bases and 7 bases, with 9 bases remaining between them. CDR1 SEHNR and CDR2 FQNEAQ come from the germline V gene (reference sequence). The CDR3 contains 11 residues. The CDR3 sequence: CASSRFEEQYF. As DNA, the CDR3 is TGTGCCAGCAGCCGTTTTGAGGAGCAGTACTTC.

The chain joins TRBV30 to TRBJ1-5; D is undetermined. Per germline, CDR1 GTSNPN and CDR2 SVGIG (reference sequence). CDR3 size: 14 residues. Trimming pared 2 bases from V and 6 bases from J, leaving 14 bases between. DNA for the CDR3: TGTGCCTGGAGTTTCGGAGAGGGAAGTCAGCCCCAGCATTTT. Translating it yields CAWSFGEGSQPQHF.

V is TRBV19 and J is TRBJ1-2; D gene uncertain. CDR3 size: 8 residues. Germline V gene sequence: CDR1 LNHDA, CDR2 SQIVND (reference sequence). Trimming took off 8 bases at V and 7 bases at J, with 2 bases between the two ends. CDR3 DNA: TGTGCCAGTGGTGGCTACACCTTC. It is translated as CASGGYTF.

The V and J genes are TRBV27 and TRBJ2-5; D possibly corresponds to TRBD2 (5 bases). Trimming pared 0 bases from V and 13 bases from J, leaving 12 bases between. CDR1 MNHEY and CDR2 SMNVEV come from the germline V gene (reference sequence). There are 12 residues in the CDR3. The CDR3 loop is CASSLSGATWYF. In nucleotides, the CDR3 is TGTGCCAGCAGTTTATCGGGAGCAACCTGGTACTTC.

This clone has only one observation. For the CDR3, the DNA is TGCGCCAGCAGCTTTAGCGGGGGGGGCCCCTACGAGCAGTACTTC. Translated, it gives CASSFSGGGPYEQYF. The chain joins TRBV5-1 to TRBJ2-7, with 11 bases matching TRBD2. The CDR3 spans 15 residues. The V and J ends lost 2 bases and 2 bases, in that order; junction bases with no gene match: 3. Germline V gene lookup returns CDR1 SGHRS and CDR2 YFSETQ. Supplemented by reference TRBV5-1 and TRBJ2-7, the full variable domain reads KAGVTQTPRYLIKTRGQQVTLSCSPISGHRSVSWYQQTPGQGLQFLFEYFSETQRNKGNFPGRFSGRQFSNSRSEMNVSTLELGDSALYLCASSFSGGGPYEQYFGPGTRLTVT.

V is TRBV11-2 and J is TRBJ1-1; 8 bases align to TRBD1. V dropped 5 bases and J dropped 1; count of bases not matched to a gene: 3. Germline V lookup: CDR1 SGHAT, CDR2 FQNNGV. CDR3 length: 14 amino acids. The CDR3 nucleotides read TGTGCCAGCAGCCCCGGGACAGGGAACACTGAAGCTTTCTTT. This sequence encodes CASSPGTGNTEAFF. Using reference TRBV11-2 and TRBJ1-1 for the parts outside the CDR3, the full variable domain is EAGVAQSPRYKIIEKRQSVAFWCNPISGHATLYWYQQILGQGPKLLIQFQNNGVVDDSQLPKDRFSAERLKGVDSTLKIQPAKLEDSAVYLCASSPGTGNTEAFFGQGTRLTVV.

The gene calls are TRBV27 and TRBJ1-3; D gene uncertain. There are 17 residues in the CDR3. V dropped 10 bases and J dropped 1 base, with 23 bases sitting between them. Germline V CDR1 and CDR2: MNHEY, SMNVEV (reference sequence). The CDR3 bases are TGTGCCATCCCACCGGAAGGACGGAGCTCATCTGGAAACACCATATATTTT. Protein: CAIPPEGRSSSGNTIYF.

The genes are TRBV6-5 and TRBJ2-3; no reliable D call. V gave up 4 bases and J gave up 5 bases, with 16 bases separating them. CDR3 size: 15 residues. Per germline, CDR1 MNHEY and CDR2 SVGAGI. CDR3: CASSSLSWGVDTQYF. The CDR3 coding sequence is TGTGCCAGCAGTTCCCTTTCCTGGGGTGTAGATACGCAGTATTTT.

A single count supports this clone. CDR3 region: CASSLVGARGYTF. The DNA for the CDR3 is TGTGCCAGCAGCCTAGTGGGGGCGCGGGGCTACACCTTC. The rearrangement links TRBV9 to TRBJ1-2, with D maybe TRBD1 (6 bases). Trimming pared 4 bases from V and 8 bases from J, leaving 15 bases between. The CDR3 is made up of 13 amino acids. Germline V CDR1 and CDR2: SGDLS, YYNGEE.

The chain uses TRBV5-1 and TRBJ1-1; D may be TRBD1 (6 bases). Germline assignment: CDR1 SGHRS and CDR2 YFSETQ. The CDR3 loop spans 14 amino acids. Trimming left V 1 base short and J 4 bases short, with 11 bases between. The CDR3 reads CASSLWGAPTEAFF. The DNA for the CDR3 is TGCGCCAGCAGCTTGTGGGGGGCTCCCACTGAAGCTTTCTTT.

The chain employs TRBV9 and TRBJ2-6, with a tentative D call TRBD2 (5 bases). The CDR3 is 15 amino acids. Per the germline V gene, CDR1 is SGDLS and CDR2 is YYNGEE. Trimming shortened V by 0 bases and J by 1 base, and 5 bases separated the two germline ends. CDR3 region: CASSVAGSGANVLTF. DNA of the CDR3: TGTGCCAGCAGCGTAGCGGGATCTGGGGCCAACGTCCTGACTTTC. The whole variable domain, filled in from reference TRBV9 and TRBJ2-6, reads DSGVTQTPKHLITATGQRVTLRCSPRSGDLSVYWYQQSLDQGLQFLIQYYNGEERAKGNILERFSAQQFPDLHSELNLSSLELGDSALYFCASSVAGSGANVLTFGAGSRLTVL.

The genes are TRBV30 and TRBJ1-2, with 9 bases fitting TRBD1. This CDR3 is 16 amino acids long. Germline V gene data show CDR1 as GTSNPN and CDR2 as SVGIG (reference sequence). The J segment lost 2 bases and the V segment lost 3 bases, leaving 10 bases of the junction unmatched. Here the CDR3 reads CAWRDKPGQGNYGYTF. The CDR3 DNA reads as TGTGCCTGGAGAGATAAACCGGGACAGGGAAACTATGGCTACACCTTC.

This clone came up a few times. The chain has TRBV7-9 and TRBJ1-6, with unresolved D. The CDR3 spans 13 residues. Germline V lookup: CDR1 SEHNR, CDR2 FQNEAQ (reference sequence). V lost 6 bases and J 7 bases, leaving 10 bases between the germline ends. The CDR3 sequence: CASSLAANSPLHF. Written as DNA, the CDR3 is TGTGCCAGCAGTCTGGCAGCAAATTCACCCCTCCACTTT.

The V call is TRBV11-1, the J call TRBJ2-1, with no clear D. CDR1 and CDR2 (germline): SGHAT, FQDESV (reference sequence). This CDR3 contains 16 residues. The germline V and J ends were trimmed by 1 base and 4 bases, with 14 bases remaining between them. The CDR3 loop reads CASSLGGNPLYNEQFF. In DNA, the CDR3 is TGTGCCAGCAGCTTAGGTGGAAACCCCCTTTACAATGAGCAGTTCTTC.